This T cell receptor beta chain comes out of a study of blood T cell repertoires in COVID-19. At the level of the study: Collection of acute and convalescent COVID-19 samples took place in the United States, Italy and Spain. Sample material is recorded as cDNA or gDNA derived from T cells, B-cell-depleted T cells, or PBMCs.

Under the authors' procedure: The assay estimated nucleated cells by amplifying reference gene primers. Sequencing was performed with immunoSEQ multiplex PCR; in TCRdb, only in-frame clones are kept and a portion is missing. V, J and clone size are taken as reported in that table, and D and trimming were inferred from the DNA itself. This table has 100,000 to 150,000 clones, 70% to 90% appearing once. V dropped 4 bases and J dropped 5; count of bases not matched to a gene: 2. Germline CDR1 reads SGHNT; CDR2 reads YYREEE (reference sequence). CDR3 length equals 13 residues. This receptor was taken from a woman of 80 years or more with acute or convalescent COVID-19. Sequencing was done on a sample of peripheral blood. The chain is built from TRBV5-4 and TRBJ1-3; TRBD1 agrees at 8 bases. CDR3 DNA sequence: TGTGCCAGCAGCGGACAGGGAAGAAACACCATATATTTT. Its translation is CASSGQGRNTIYF.